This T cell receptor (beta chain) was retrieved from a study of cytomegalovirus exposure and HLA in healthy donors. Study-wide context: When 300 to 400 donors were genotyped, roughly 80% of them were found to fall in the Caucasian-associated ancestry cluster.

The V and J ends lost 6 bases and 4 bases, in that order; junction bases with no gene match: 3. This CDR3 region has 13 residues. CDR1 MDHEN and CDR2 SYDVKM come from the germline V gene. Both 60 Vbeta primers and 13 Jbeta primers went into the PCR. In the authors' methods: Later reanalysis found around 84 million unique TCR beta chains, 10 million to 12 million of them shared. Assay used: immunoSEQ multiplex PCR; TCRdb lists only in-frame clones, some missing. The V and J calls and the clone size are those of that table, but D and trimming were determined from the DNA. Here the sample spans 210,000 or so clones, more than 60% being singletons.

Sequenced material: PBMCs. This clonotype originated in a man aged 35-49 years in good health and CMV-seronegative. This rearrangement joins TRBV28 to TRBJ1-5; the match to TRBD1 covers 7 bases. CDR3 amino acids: CASRQGSNQPQHF. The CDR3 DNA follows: TGTGCCAGCAGACAGGGGTCTAATCAGCCCCAGCATTTT.